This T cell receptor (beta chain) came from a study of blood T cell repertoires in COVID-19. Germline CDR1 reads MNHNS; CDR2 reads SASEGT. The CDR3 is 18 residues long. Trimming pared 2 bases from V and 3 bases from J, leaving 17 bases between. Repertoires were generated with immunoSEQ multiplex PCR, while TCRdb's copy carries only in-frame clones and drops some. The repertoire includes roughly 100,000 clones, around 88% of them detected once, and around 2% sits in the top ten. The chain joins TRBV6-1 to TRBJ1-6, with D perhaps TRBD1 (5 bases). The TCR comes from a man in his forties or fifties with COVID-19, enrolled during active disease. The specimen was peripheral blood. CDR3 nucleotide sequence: TGTGCCAGCAGTGAACGCTTATTGGGACTGAGCTATAATTCACCCCTCCACTTT. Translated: CASSERLLGLSYNSPLHF.